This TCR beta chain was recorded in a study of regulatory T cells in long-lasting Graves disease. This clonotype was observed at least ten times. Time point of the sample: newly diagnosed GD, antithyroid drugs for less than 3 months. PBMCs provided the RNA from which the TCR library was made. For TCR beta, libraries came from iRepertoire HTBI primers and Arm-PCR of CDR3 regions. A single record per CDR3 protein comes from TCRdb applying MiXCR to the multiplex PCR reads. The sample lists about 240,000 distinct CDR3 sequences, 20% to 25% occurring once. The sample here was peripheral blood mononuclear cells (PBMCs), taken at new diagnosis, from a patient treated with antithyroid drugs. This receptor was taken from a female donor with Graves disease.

The CDR3 sequence: CASSLGGKTYEQYF. CDR3 nucleotide sequence: TGTGCCAGCAGCTTAGGCGGCAAAACCTACGAGCAGTACTTC. The genes are TRBV13 and TRBJ2-7; D is unresolved. The ends were cut back, 0 bases at V and 2 bases at J, with 8 bases in the middle. In germline, CDR1 is PRHDT, CDR2 FYEKMQ (reference sequence). The CDR3 has 14 residues.